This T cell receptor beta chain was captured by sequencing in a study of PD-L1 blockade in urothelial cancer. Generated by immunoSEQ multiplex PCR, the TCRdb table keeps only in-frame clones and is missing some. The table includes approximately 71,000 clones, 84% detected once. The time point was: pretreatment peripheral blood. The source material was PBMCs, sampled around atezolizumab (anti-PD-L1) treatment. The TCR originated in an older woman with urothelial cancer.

CDR3 sequence: CASNTGQTGYTF. DNA for the CDR3: TGTGCCAGCAATACGGGACAGACAGGCTACACCTTC. The chain uses TRBV6-5 and TRBJ1-2; 7 bases agree with TRBD1. V gave up 7 bases and J gave up 8 bases; unmatched junction bases: 7. Germline lookup yields CDR1 MNHEY and CDR2 SVGAGI. This CDR3 contains 12 residues.